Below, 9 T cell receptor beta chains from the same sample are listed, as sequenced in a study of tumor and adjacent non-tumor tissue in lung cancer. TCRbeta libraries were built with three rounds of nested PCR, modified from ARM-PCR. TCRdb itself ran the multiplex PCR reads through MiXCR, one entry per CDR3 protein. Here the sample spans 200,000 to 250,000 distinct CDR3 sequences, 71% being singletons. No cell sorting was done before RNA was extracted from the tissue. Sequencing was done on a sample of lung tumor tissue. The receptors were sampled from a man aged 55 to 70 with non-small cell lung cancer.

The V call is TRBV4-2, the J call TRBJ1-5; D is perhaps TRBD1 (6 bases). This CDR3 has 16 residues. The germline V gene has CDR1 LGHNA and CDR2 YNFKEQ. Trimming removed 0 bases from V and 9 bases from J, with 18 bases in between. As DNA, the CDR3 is TGTGCCAGCAGCCAAGAACCAGGGGATAGCAGTCGGCCCCAGCATTTT. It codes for CASSQEPGDSSRPQHF.

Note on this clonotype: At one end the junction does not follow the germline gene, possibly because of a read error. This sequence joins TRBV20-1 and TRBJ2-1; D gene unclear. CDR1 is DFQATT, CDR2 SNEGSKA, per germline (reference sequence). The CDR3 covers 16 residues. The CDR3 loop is CSARARSRAEFDERFF. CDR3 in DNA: TGCAGCGCTAGAGCAAGGAGCCGGGCCGAGTTTGATGAGCGGTTCTTC.

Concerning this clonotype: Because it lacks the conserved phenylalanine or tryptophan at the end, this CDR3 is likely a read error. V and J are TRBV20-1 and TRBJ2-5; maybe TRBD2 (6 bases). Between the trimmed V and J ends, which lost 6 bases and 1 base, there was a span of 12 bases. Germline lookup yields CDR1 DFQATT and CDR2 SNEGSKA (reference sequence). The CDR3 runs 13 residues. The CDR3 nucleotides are TGCAGTGCCAGCGGACTAACCCAAGAGACCCAGTACCTC. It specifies CSASGLTQETQYL.

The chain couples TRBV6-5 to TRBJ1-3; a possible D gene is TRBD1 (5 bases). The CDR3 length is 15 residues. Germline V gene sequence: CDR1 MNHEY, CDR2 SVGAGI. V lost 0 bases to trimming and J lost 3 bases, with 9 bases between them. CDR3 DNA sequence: TGTGCCAGCAGTTACTCAACGGGGCTTGGAAACACCATATATTTT. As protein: CASSYSTGLGNTIYF.

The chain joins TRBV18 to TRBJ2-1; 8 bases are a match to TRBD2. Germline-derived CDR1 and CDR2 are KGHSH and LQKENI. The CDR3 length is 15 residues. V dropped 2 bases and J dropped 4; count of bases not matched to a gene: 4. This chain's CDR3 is CASSPRSGSYNEQFF. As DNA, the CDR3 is TGTGCCAGCTCACCAAGGAGCGGGAGTTACAATGAGCAGTTCTTC.

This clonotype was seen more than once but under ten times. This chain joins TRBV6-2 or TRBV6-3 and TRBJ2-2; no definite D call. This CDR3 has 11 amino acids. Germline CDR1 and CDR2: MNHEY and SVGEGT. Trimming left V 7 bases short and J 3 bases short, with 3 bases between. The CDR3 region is CASKDTGELFF. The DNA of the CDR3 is TGTGCCAGCAAGGACACCGGGGAGCTGTTTTTT.

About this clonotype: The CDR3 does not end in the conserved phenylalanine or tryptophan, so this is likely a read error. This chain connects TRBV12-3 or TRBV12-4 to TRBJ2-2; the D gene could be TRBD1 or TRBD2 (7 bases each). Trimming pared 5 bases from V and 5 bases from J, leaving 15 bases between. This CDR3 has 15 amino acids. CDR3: CASSGQGGGTGELFL. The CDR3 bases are TGTGCCAGCAGTGGGCAGGGGGGGGGAACCGGGGAGCTGTTTTTA.

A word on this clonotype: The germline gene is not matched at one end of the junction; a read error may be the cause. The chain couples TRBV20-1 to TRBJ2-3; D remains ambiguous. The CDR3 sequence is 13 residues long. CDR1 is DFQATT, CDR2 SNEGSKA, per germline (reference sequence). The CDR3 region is CSVRVPSTDTQYF. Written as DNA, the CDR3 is TGCAGTGTTAGAGTCCCGAGCACAGATACGCAGTATTTT.

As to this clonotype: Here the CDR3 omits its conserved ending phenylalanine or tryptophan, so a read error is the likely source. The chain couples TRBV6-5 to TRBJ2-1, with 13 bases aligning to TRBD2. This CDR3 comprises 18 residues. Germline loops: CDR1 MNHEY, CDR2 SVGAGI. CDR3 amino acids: CASSYLTSGGPKYNDQFL. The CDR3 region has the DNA TGTGCCAGCAGTTACCTGACTAGCGGGGGGCCTAAGTACAATGATCAGTTCTTA.